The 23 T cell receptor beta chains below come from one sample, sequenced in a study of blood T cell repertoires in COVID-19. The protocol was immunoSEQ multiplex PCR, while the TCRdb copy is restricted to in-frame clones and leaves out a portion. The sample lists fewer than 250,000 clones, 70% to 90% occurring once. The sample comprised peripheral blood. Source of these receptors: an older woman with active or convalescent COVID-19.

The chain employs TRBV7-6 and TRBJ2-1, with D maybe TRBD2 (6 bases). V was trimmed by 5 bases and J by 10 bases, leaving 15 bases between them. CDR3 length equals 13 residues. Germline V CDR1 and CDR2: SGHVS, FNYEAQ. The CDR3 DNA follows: TGTGCCAGCAGCCTTCAGTTGGAGGGCGAGCAGTTCTTC. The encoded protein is CASSLQLEGEQFF.

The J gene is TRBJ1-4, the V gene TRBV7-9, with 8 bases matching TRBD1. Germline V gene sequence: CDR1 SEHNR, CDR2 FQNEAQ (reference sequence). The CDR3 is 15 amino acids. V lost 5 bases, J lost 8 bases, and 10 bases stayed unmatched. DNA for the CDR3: TGTGCCAGCAGCCAATCGACAGGGGAGAGGGAAAAACTGTTTTTT. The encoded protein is CASSQSTGEREKLFF.

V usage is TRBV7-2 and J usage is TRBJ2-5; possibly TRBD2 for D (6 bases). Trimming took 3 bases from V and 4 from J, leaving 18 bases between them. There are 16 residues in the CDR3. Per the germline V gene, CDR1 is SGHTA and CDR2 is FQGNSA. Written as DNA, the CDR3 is TGTGCCAGCAGCTTCACCACCGGGACTGGGGCAGAGACCCAGTACTTC. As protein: CASSFTTGTGAETQYF.

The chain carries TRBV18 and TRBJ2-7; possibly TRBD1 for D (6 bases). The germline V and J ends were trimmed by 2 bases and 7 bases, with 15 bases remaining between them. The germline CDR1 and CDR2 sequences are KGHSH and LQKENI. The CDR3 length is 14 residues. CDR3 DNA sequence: TGTGCCAGCTCACCAGATTTAGACAGGTTGGAGCAGTACGTC. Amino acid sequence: CASSPDLDRLEQYV.

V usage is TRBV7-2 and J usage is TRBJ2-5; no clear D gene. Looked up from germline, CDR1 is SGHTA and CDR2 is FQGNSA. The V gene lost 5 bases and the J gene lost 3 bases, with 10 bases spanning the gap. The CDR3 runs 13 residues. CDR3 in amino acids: CASSPLAEETQYF. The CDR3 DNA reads TGTGCCAGCAGCCCCTTGGCGGAAGAGACCCAGTACTTC.

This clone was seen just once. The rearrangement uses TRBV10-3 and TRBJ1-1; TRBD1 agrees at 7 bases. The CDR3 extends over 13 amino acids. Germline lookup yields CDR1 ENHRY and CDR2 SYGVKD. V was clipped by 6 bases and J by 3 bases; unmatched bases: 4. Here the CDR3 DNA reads TGTGCCATCAGAATGGGACAGTACACTGAAGCTTTCTTT. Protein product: CAIRMGQYTEAFF.

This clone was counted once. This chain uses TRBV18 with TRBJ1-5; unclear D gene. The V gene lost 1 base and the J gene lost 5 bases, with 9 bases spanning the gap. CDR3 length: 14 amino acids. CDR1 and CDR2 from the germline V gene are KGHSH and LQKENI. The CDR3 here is CASSPRAGYQPQHF. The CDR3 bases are TGTGCCAGCTCACCACGGGCAGGCTATCAGCCCCAGCATTTT. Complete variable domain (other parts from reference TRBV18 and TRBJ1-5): NAGVMQNPRHLVRRRGQEARLRCSPMKGHSHVYWYRQLPEEGLKFMVYLQKENIIDESGMPKERFSAEFPKEGPSILRIQQVVRGDSAAYFCASSPRAGYQPQHFGDGTRLSIL.

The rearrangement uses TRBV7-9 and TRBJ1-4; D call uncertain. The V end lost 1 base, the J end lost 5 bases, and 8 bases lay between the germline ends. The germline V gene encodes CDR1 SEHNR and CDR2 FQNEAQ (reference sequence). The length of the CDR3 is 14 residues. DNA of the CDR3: TGTGCCAGCAGCTTAGTATCAGGAAATGAAAAACTGTTTTTT. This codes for CASSLVSGNEKLFF.

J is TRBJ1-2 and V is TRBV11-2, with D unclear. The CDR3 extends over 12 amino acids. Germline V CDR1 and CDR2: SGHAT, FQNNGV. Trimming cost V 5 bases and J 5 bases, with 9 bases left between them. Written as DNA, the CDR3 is TGTGCCAGCAGCGAGGGCCTTTATGGCTACACCTTC. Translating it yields CASSEGLYGYTF.

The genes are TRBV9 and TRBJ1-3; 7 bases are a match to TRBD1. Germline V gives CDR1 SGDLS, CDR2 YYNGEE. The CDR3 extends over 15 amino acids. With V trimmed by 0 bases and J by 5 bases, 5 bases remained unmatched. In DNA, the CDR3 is TGTGCCAGCAGCGTAGCGACAGGGACGAGAAACACCATATATTTT. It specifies CASSVATGTRNTIYF.

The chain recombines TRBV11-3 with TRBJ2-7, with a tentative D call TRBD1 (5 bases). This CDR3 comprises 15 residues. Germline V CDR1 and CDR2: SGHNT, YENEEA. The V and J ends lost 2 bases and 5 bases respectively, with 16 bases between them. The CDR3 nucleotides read TGTGCCAGCAGCTTAAGGGTTGGCAGGACAAACGAGCAGTACTTC. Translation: CASSLRVGRTNEQYF.

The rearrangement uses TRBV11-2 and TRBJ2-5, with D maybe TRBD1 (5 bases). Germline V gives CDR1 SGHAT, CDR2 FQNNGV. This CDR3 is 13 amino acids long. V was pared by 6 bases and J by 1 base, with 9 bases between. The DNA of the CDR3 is TGTGCCAGCAGTAGGGGCGTCCAAGAGACCCAGTACTTC. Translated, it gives CASSRGVQETQYF.

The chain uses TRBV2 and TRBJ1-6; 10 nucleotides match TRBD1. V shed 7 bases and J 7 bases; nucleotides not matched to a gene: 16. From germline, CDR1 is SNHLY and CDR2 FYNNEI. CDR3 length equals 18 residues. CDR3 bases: TGTGCCAGCACTCACCGGGACAGGGGACTGGCGGGCAATTCACCCCTCCACTTT. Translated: CASTHRDRGLAGNSPLHF.

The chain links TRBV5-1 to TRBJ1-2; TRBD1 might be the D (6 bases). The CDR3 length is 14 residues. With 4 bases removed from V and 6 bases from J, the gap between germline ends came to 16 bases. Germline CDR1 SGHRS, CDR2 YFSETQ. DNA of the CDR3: TGCGCCAGCAGCCCCCGCAGGGGTGTGGATGGCTACACCTTC. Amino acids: CASSPRRGVDGYTF. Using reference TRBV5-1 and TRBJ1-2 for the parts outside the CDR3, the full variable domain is KAGVTQTPRYLIKTRGQQVTLSCSPISGHRSVSWYQQTPGQGLQFLFEYFSETQRNKGNFPGRFSGRQFSNSRSEMNVSTLELGDSALYLCASSPRRGVDGYTFGSGTRLTVV.

The CDR3 protein is CASSPGTGHPTGELFF. In nucleotides, the CDR3 is TGTGCCAGCAGCCCAGGGACAGGGCACCCCACCGGGGAGCTGTTTTTT. V gene TRBV7-9 combines with J gene TRBJ2-2; TRBD1 matches at 9 bases. V lost 5 bases to trimming and J lost 4 bases; unmatched junction nucleotides: 8. The germline V gene encodes CDR1 SEHNR and CDR2 FQNEAQ (reference sequence). The CDR3 is 16 amino acids.

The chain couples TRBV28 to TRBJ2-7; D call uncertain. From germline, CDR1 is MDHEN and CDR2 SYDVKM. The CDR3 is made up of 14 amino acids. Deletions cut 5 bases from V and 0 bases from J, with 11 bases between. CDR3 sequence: CASSPILSSYEQYV. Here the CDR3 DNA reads TGTGCCAGCAGTCCAATACTGAGCTCCTACGAGCAGTACGTC.

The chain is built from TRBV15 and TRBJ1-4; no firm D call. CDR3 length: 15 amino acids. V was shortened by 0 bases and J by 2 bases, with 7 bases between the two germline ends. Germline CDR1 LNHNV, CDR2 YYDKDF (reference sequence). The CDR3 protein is CATSRDVGTNEKLFF. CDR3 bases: TGTGCCACCAGCAGAGACGTGGGCACTAATGAAAAACTGTTTTTT.

The CDR3 protein is CASSEVWSEKLFF. As DNA, the CDR3 is TGTGCCAGCAGTGAAGTGTGGAGTGAAAAACTGTTTTTT. The genes are TRBV6-1 and TRBJ1-4, with D unclear. The CDR3 extends over 13 amino acids. The germline V gene has CDR1 MNHNS and CDR2 SASEGT. The V and J ends lost 1 base and 7 bases respectively, with 7 bases between them.

This CDR3 is CASSPVSGRSGNEQFF. In nucleotides, the CDR3 is TGTGCCAGCAGTCCAGTTAGCGGGAGGTCTGGGAATGAGCAGTTCTTC. J is TRBJ2-1 and V is TRBV28, with 10 bases that match TRBD2. The CDR3 extends over 16 amino acids. Unmatched junction bases numbered 11, after V lost 5 bases and J lost 7 bases. Germline CDR1 MDHEN, CDR2 SYDVKM.

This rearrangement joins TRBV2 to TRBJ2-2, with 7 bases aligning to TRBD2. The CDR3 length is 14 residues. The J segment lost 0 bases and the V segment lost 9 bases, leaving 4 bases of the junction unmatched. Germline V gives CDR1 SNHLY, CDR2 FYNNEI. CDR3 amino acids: CARGRGTNTGELFF. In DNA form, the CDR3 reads TGTGCCAGGGGGCGGGGGACGAACACCGGGGAGCTGTTTTTT.

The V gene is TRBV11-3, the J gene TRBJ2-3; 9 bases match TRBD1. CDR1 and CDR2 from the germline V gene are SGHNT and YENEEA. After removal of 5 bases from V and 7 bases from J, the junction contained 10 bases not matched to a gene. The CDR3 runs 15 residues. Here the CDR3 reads CASSPGQGVEYTQYF. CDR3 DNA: TGTGCCAGCAGCCCGGGACAGGGAGTCGAATATACGCAGTATTTT.

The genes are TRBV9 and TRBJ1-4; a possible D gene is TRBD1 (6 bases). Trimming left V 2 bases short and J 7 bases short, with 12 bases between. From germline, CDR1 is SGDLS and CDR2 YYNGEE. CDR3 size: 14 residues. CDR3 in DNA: TGTGCCAGCAGCGTGGGGGCAGGGGTTGAAAAACTGTTTTTT. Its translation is CASSVGAGVEKLFF.

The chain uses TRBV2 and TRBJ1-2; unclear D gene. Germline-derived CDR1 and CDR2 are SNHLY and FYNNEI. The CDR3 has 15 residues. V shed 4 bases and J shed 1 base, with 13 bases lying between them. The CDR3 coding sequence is TGTGCCAGCAGTGCCCCCGAGACAATTAACTATGGCTACACCTTC. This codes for CASSAPETINYGYTF.